The 21 T cell receptor beta chains below all came from one sample that was sequenced in a study of identical twins. TCRdb fed the 5' RACE reads into MiXCR, producing one record per CDR3 protein. The table records 1.5 million to 2 million distinct CDR3 sequences, under 35% of them present only once. The sample consisted of cord blood. The receptors here all came from a newborn girl in good health.

This clonotype was observed at least ten times. The chain's CDR3 is CASSPGRAHNSPLHF. The CDR3 region has the DNA TGTGCCAGCAGCCCGGGACGAGCCCATAATTCACCCCTCCACTTT. The gene calls are TRBV13 and TRBJ1-6; possible D gene TRBD1, 5 bases. Germline assignment: CDR1 PRHDT and CDR2 FYEKMQ (reference sequence). V lost 5 bases and J 5 bases, leaving 13 bases between the germline ends. This CDR3 has 15 amino acids.

This chain connects TRBV12-3 or TRBV12-4 to TRBJ2-7, with D maybe TRBD2 (6 bases). The CDR3 has 14 amino acids. The V end lost 4 bases, the J end lost 1 base, and 11 bases lay between the germline ends. In DNA, the CDR3 is TGTGCCAGCAGTTCGGGGGACGGATCCTACGAGCAGTACTTC. Amino acids: CASSSGDGSYEQYF.

CDR3 nucleotides: TGCAGTGCTAGAGATAGTGGGAGGACCGATAATTCACCCCTCCACTTT. Translation gives CSARDSGRTDNSPLHF. The V gene is TRBV20-1, the J gene TRBJ1-6; D remains unclear. Germline CDR1 reads DFQATT; CDR2 reads SNEGSKA (reference sequence). The CDR3 contains 16 residues. Trimming left V 0 bases short and J 5 bases short, with 14 bases between.

The chain employs TRBV11-3 and TRBJ2-1, with D uncertain. CDR1 and CDR2 from the germline V gene are SGHNT and YENEEA. CDR3 length: 15 amino acids. V was trimmed by 0 bases and J by 1 base, leaving 7 bases between them. The DNA of the CDR3 is TGTGCCAGCAGCTTAGAAGGGAAATCCTACAATGAGCAGTTCTTC. It encodes CASSLEGKSYNEQFF.

The V gene is TRBV5-1, the J gene TRBJ2-2; D may be TRBD1 (5 bases). The germline V gene encodes CDR1 SGHRS and CDR2 YFSETQ. Trimming removed 2 bases from V and 4 bases from J, with 9 bases in between. The CDR3 is 14 amino acids. This CDR3 is CASSFLRATGELFF. CDR3 nucleotides: TGCGCCAGCAGCTTTCTCAGGGCCACCGGGGAGCTGTTTTTT.

The chain has TRBV4-1 and TRBJ2-1; D gene unclear. The V gene's germline CDR1 is MGHRA and CDR2 YSYEKL. The CDR3 covers 15 residues. Trimming removed 0 bases from V and 7 bases from J, with 13 bases in between. The CDR3 spells CASSQESRYGNEQFF. In nucleotides, the CDR3 is TGCGCCAGCAGCCAAGAATCCCGGTATGGAAATGAGCAGTTCTTC.

This clonotype was observed a few times. The V and J genes are TRBV24-1 and TRBJ2-3; D is undetermined. Trimming took 4 bases from V and 2 from J, leaving 12 bases between them. The V gene's germline CDR1 is KGHDR and CDR2 SFDVKD. This CDR3 spans 15 amino acids. This chain's CDR3 is CATSDRGLLTDTQYF. The CDR3 region has the DNA TGTGCCACCAGTGACCGAGGCCTCCTCACAGATACGCAGTATTTT.

This clonotype occurred many times. This rearrangement joins TRBV7-2 to TRBJ2-7; D ambiguous. The V gene lost 2 bases and the J gene lost 4 bases, with 6 bases spanning the gap. The germline CDR1 and CDR2 sequences are SGHTA and FQGNSA. The CDR3 spans 12 residues. CDR3 residues: CASSLIRYEQYF. The DNA for the CDR3 is TGTGCCAGCAGCTTAATCCGGTACGAGCAGTACTTC.

Comment on this clonotype: Possible read error: a much larger clone is one base away. The V call is TRBV5-1, the J call TRBJ2-3; 10 bases fit TRBD2. The germline gives CDR1 SGHRS, CDR2 YFSETQ. The CDR3 contains 15 residues. CDR3 in amino acids: CANSFSGRAPDTQYF. CDR3 nucleotide sequence: TGCGCCAACAGCTTCAGCGGGAGGGCCCCAGATACGCAGTATTTT.

Comments on this clonotype: A read error may account for a junction end that differs from germline. J is TRBJ2-3 and V is TRBV20-1; D is possibly TRBD2 (7 bases). This CDR3 has 12 residues. Germline V CDR1 and CDR2: DFQATT, SNEGSKA (reference sequence). The CDR3: CSGRGETGTQYF. CDR3 bases: TGCTCCGGCCGGGGGGAGACAGGTACGCAGTATTTT.

This clonotype has just a few counts. V usage is TRBV20-1 and J usage is TRBJ2-5; D is possibly TRBD2 (7 bases). V was pared by 3 bases and J by 5 bases, with 19 bases between. Germline V gives CDR1 DFQATT, CDR2 SNEGSKA (reference sequence). CDR3 size: 15 residues. DNA of the CDR3: TGCAGTGCTAGCAGGATGAAGGGGGGGGTTGAGACCCAGTACTTC. It specifies CSASRMKGGVETQYF.

The V and J genes are TRBV20-1 and TRBJ2-3, with unresolved D. Deletions cut 0 bases from V and 4 bases from J, with 8 bases between. Germline CDR1 reads DFQATT; CDR2 reads SNEGSKA (reference sequence). The CDR3 is 13 amino acids. CDR3 coding DNA: TGCAGTGCTAGAGATCATCTAGCAGATACGCAGTATTTT. This encodes CSARDHLADTQYF.

This chain joins TRBV28 and TRBJ2-3, with no clear D. This CDR3 is 14 amino acids long. V lost 6 bases and J 2 bases, leaving 12 bases between the germline ends. Germline CDR1 reads MDHEN; CDR2 reads SYDVKM. The CDR3 bases are TGTGCCAGCAGCGTAGGAAGGATCACAGATACGCAGTATTTT. Its protein is CASSVGRITDTQYF.

The genes are TRBV12-3 or TRBV12-4 and TRBJ1-1; 8 bases map to TRBD1. The CDR3 runs 14 residues. Trimming at V came to 2 bases and at J to 3 bases, leaving 2 bases not matched to a gene. The CDR3 DNA reads as TGTGCCAGCAGTTTAATGGACAGGGACACTGAAGCTTTCTTT. Protein: CASSLMDRDTEAFF.

This clonotype has more than one count but fewer than ten. The rearrangement links TRBV6-6 to TRBJ2-3, with D maybe TRBD1 (5 bases). Trimming stripped 6 bases from V and 3 bases from J, with 13 bases between. Germline V gene sequence: CDR1 MNHNY, CDR2 SVGAGI (reference sequence). The CDR3 contains 14 residues. CDR3 DNA sequence: TGTGCCAGCAGAGGGGAACTGGAGACAGATACGCAGTATTTT. It is translated as CASRGELETDTQYF.

Regarding this clonotype: It may be a read error: a sequence one base away is much more abundant. The CDR3 spells CASIPGQGSNMQYF. The CDR3 DNA sequence: TGTGCCAGCATCCCGGGACAGGGATCAAACATGCAGTACTTC. The chain joins TRBV25-1 to TRBJ2-4; 9 positions agree with TRBD1. The germline V gene encodes CDR1 MGHDK and CDR2 SYGVNS. CDR3 length: 14 residues.

The rearrangement links TRBV14 to TRBJ2-1; TRBD2 matches 12 bases. This CDR3 contains 15 residues. Per the germline V gene, CDR1 is SGHDN and CDR2 is FVKESK. Trimming removed 6 bases from V and 6 bases from J; junction bases left unmatched: 6. The CDR3 nucleotides are TGTGCCAGCAGTGCTAGCGGGGGGGTCGTCAATGAGCAGTTCTTC. Its protein product is CASSASGGVVNEQFF.

There are many counts of this clonotype. The CDR3 reads CASSFVGNTEAFF. CDR3 DNA sequence: TGTGCCAGCAGTTTTGTCGGGAACACTGAAGCTTTCTTT. The V gene is TRBV12-3 or TRBV12-4, the J gene TRBJ1-1; D ambiguous. The CDR3 spans 13 residues. The V and J ends lost 3 bases and 1 base respectively, with 6 bases between them.

The chain links TRBV12-3 or TRBV12-4 to TRBJ1-1; tentative D call: TRBD1 (6 bases). The CDR3 length is 14 residues. Trimming cost V 6 bases and J 11 bases, with 22 bases left between them. The CDR3: CASSDRLGWGEAFF. CDR3 coding DNA: TGTGCCAGCAGCGACAGGTTGGGCTGGGGGGAGGCTTTCTTT.

The DNA of the CDR3 is TGTGCCAGCAGCCAAGACAGGGGGCGCAAAAACATTCAGTACTTC. Encoded protein: CASSQDRGRKNIQYF. The rearrangement links TRBV3-1 to TRBJ2-4; TRBD1 matches 8 bases. Germline CDR1 is LGHDT and CDR2 is YNNKEL (reference sequence). CDR3 length: 15 residues. Unmatched junction bases numbered 1, after V lost 0 bases and J lost 3 bases.

Turning to this clonotype: An end of the junction does not agree with germline; a read error may underlie this. This chain uses TRBV7-8 with TRBJ2-3, with D perhaps TRBD1 or TRBD2 (5 bases each). Germline CDR1 and CDR2: SGHVS and FQNEAQ. CDR3 length: 17 amino acids. In nucleotides, the CDR3 is TGTGCCAGCAGCCACCACAAGACGACACCTAGCACAGGTACGCAGTATTTT. Its translation is CASSHHKTTPSTGTQYF.